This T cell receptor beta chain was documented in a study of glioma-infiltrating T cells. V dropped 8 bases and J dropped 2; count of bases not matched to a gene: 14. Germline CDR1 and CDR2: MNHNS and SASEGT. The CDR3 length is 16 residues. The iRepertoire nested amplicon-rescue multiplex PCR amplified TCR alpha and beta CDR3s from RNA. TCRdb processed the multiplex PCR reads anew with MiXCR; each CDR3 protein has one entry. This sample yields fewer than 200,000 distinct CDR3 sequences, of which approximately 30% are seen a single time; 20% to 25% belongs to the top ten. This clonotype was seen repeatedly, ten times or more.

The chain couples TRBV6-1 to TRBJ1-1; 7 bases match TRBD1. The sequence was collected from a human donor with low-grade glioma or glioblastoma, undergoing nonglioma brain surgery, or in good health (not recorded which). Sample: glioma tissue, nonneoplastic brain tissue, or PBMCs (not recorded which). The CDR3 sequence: CASRRGQSGGNTEAFF. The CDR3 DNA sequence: TGTGCCAGCCGGAGGGGACAGTCTGGTGGAAACACTGAAGCTTTCTTT.